The rows below give T cell receptor beta chains drawn from one sample of a study of regulatory T cells in long-lasting Graves disease. Each CDR3 protein gets one entry after TCRdb re-called the multiplex PCR reads with MiXCR. The table shows fewer than 550,000 distinct CDR3 sequences, with about 15% occurring only once. These data are also associated with another study on T cells in Graves' hyperthyroidism and ophthalmopathy.

Sequences were derived from peripheral blood mononuclear cells (PBMCs), sampled at new diagnosis, from a patient treated with antithyroid drugs. The receptors stem from a woman aged 18 to 35 with Graves disease. Both conserved end residues are part of each CDR3. A D gene is named only where the DNA matches it firmly. Clone size is not always given. Where it is, it says once, few, many or a class for expanded clones.

clone_size	d_call	j_call	v_call	cdr3_nt	cdr3_aa
many	TRBD1	TRBJ2-5	TRBV7-8	TGTGCCAGCAGCTTGTCCACGGGACAGGGAGAGACCCAGTACTTC	CASSLSTGQGETQYF
many	TRBD1	TRBJ2-1	TRBV7-2	TGTGCCAGCAGCCTGAACAGGGGTAATGGTGAGCAGTTCTTC	CASSLNRGNGEQFF
.	.	TRBJ2-2	TRBV29-1	TGCAGCGTTGCCCGAGAGAACACCGGGGAGCTGTTTTTT	CSVARENTGELFF
many	.	TRBJ2-7	TRBV6-5	TGTGCCAGGAGTTCGTCCTACCGGGGTGCGGGATTTTCCTACGAGCAGTACTTC	CARSSSYRGAGFSYEQYF
many	TRBD2	TRBJ2-3	TRBV20-1	TGCAGTGCCACCCGGTTGCTAGCGGACACAGATACGCAGTATTTT	CSATRLLADTDTQYF
.	TRBD1	TRBJ2-7	TRBV19	TGTGCCAGTAGTATTACGGACAGGGGGGGCGAGCAGTACTTC	CASSITDRGGEQYF
many	.	TRBJ2-7	TRBV28	TGTGCCAGCAGTCCGCCGTCGGGCAGGACGCACTCCTACGAGCAGTACTTC	CASSPPSGRTHSYEQYF
many	.	TRBJ2-5	TRBV10-2	TGCGCCAGCAGACCATCCAGGGCGGAGACCCAGTACTTC	CASRPSRAETQYF
few	.	TRBJ1-5	TRBV28	TGTGCCAGCAGTCCCTCTAATGGGGATCAGCCCCAGCATTTT	CASSPSNGDQPQHF
.	.	TRBJ2-5	TRBV6-1	TGTGCCAGCAGTGAAGCCTGGGGAGGCCAAGAGACCCAGTACTTC	CASSEAWGGQETQYF
many	.	TRBJ1-2	TRBV6-1	TGTGCCAGCAGTGAACCCCAGAGGAACTATGGCTACACCTTC	CASSEPQRNYGYTF
many	.	TRBJ2-5	TRBV28	TGTGCCAGCAGTCCAAACTCTGAGACCCAGTACTTC	CASSPNSETQYF
few	.	TRBJ2-7	TRBV12-3/TRBV12-4	TGTGCCAGCATGACAGGAAACTCCTACGAGCAGTACTTC	CASMTGNSYEQYF
.	.	TRBJ2-3	TRBV7-8	TGTGCCAGCAGCGTTCTGGGTCCTTATTCTCGCGAGGAAGATACGCAGTATTTT	CASSVLGPYSREEDTQYF
many	TRBD2	TRBJ2-7	TRBV4-1	TGCGCCAGCAGCCCCGGACTAGGGGTGTTTTACGAGCAGTACTTC	CASSPGLGVFYEQYF
many	.	TRBJ2-3	TRBV11-3	TGTGCCAGCAGTTTAAGGGGGAGCACAGATACGCAGTATTTT	CASSLRGSTDTQYF
many	.	TRBJ2-7	TRBV28	TGTGCCAGCAGTTTAATTGGGGGACTGAGCTCCTACGAGCAGTACTTC	CASSLIGGLSSYEQYF
many	.	TRBJ1-1	TRBV28	TGTGCCAGCAGTTTTTGGGGAGTGGCAGGCGAAGCTTTCTTT	CASSFWGVAGEAFF
few	.	TRBJ1-4	TRBV28	TGTGCCAGCAGTTTACCTGGGCCCAATCGGGGGGAAAAACTGTTTTTT	CASSLPGPNRGEKLFF
many	TRBD2	TRBJ2-7	TRBV6-2/TRBV6-3	TGTGCCAGCAGTTACTCCCCCCCAGGGACTAGCGCCGCCTACGAGCAGTACTTC	CASSYSPPGTSAAYEQYF
many	TRBD1	TRBJ2-7	TRBV6-1	TGTGCCAGCAGTCGGACAGGTGACTACGAGCAGTACTTC	CASSRTGDYEQYF
many	TRBD1	TRBJ1-3	TRBV28	TGTGCCACCGTGGGACAGTCAGACTCTGGAAACACCATATATTTT	CATVGQSDSGNTIYF
many	TRBD1	TRBJ2-7	TRBV2	TGTGCCAGCCTACAGGGGCTTTCCTACGAGCAGTACTTC	CASLQGLSYEQYF
many	TRBD2	TRBJ2-7	TRBV28	TGTGCCAGCTCTAGCGGGACAGTAACCTACGAGCAGTACTTC	CASSSGTVTYEQYF
.	.	TRBJ2-1	TRBV10-1	TGCGCCAGCAGTGAGTACCAGGGGCTAGGCTCCTACAATGAGCAGTTCTTC	CASSEYQGLGSYNEQFF
many	TRBD2	TRBJ2-1	TRBV28	TGTGCCAGCAGAGGACTAGCGGGAGCCTACAATGAGCAGTTCTTC	CASRGLAGAYNEQFF
.	.	TRBJ2-5	TRBV2	TGTGCCAGCAGTGTGTCGTTTCAAGAGACCCAGTACTTC	CASSVSFQETQYF
.	TRBD1	TRBJ2-1	TRBV10-3	TGTGCCATCAGTGACCGGGACAGCGAGCAGTTCTTC	CAISDRDSEQFF
many	.	TRBJ1-1	TRBV5-1	TGCGCCAGCAGCCTGAGGACCTCCGTGGTCACTGAAGCTTTCTTT	CASSLRTSVVTEAFF
many	.	TRBJ1-2	TRBV29-1	TGCAGCGTTGGATCGCTAACTGAATATGGCTACACCTTC	CSVGSLTEYGYTF
.	TRBD2	TRBJ2-7	TRBV7-8	TGTGCCAGCAGCTTATTAGCGGGAGGCGACGAGCAGTACTTC	CASSLLAGGDEQYF
many	.	TRBJ2-6	TRBV7-2	TGTGCCAGCAGCTTGAGCGGAGGCTCTGGGGCCAACGTCCTGACTTTC	CASSLSGGSGANVLTF
many	.	TRBJ2-1	TRBV28	TGTGCCGTAATTACGCAGGCCAACTACAATGAGCAGTTCTTC	CAVITQANYNEQFF
many	.	TRBJ1-1	TRBV3-1	TGTGCCAGCAGCCAGGATTCCGGAGGCGGTACTGAAGCTTTCTTT	CASSQDSGGGTEAFF
many	.	TRBJ1-5	TRBV20-1	TGCAGTGCTAGCACCAGGGAGGGTCAGCCCCAGCATTTT	CSASTREGQPQHF
few	.	TRBJ1-2	TRBV20-1	TGCAGTGCTAGACCCCCTCGGGGGGGCGTCTATGGCTACACCTTC	CSARPPRGGVYGYTF
few	.	TRBJ2-7	TRBV7-9	TGTGCCAGCAGCTTAGGACCCCTTGAGCAGTACTTC	CASSLGPLEQYF
few	.	TRBJ2-1	TRBV28	TGTGCCAGCAGTTTTATCTTCCGGGACCCCCATGTCTTC	CASSFIFRDPHVF
many	.	TRBJ1-2	TRBV20-1	TGCAGTGCTAGTGCTGGGTTCGTCTATGGCTACACCTTC	CSASAGFVYGYTF
.	TRBD1	TRBJ2-7	TRBV20-1	TGCAGTGCTAGACGGGACAGGGGTATGAACGAGCAGTACTTC	CSARRDRGMNEQYF
many	TRBD2	TRBJ2-1	TRBV5-1	TGCGCCAGCAGCTTCCGTTCCAGCGGGACGTACAATGAGCAGTTCTTC	CASSFRSSGTYNEQFF
many	.	TRBJ2-7	TRBV20-1	TGCAGTGCTTCCCGGGACATCACGACTTACGAGCAGTACTTC	CSASRDITTYEQYF
.	.	TRBJ1-3	TRBV30	TGTGCCTGGAGTCTGGGTATAGTTGGAAACACCATATATTTT	CAWSLGIVGNTIYF
many	.	TRBJ2-1	TRBV27	TGTGCCAGCAGTTCCCTCCGGTACTACAATGAGCAGTTCTTC	CASSSLRYYNEQFF
few	.	TRBJ1-5	TRBV10-3	TGTGCCATCAGAGATACAGGGATCAGCAATCAGCCCCAGCATTTT	CAIRDTGISNQPQHF
few	.	TRBJ2-1	TRBV14	TGTGCCAGCAGCCAAGGGAGGTCCTACAATGAGCAGTTCTTC	CASSQGRSYNEQFF
few	.	TRBJ2-7	TRBV7-3	TGTGCCAGCAGCTTACTGGGGGAGCACGAGCAGTACTTC	CASSLLGEHEQYF
many	TRBD1	TRBJ2-1	TRBV3-1	TGTGCCAGCAGCCAAACTGACAGGGGCTACAATGAGCAGTTCTTC	CASSQTDRGYNEQFF
few	TRBD2	TRBJ2-7	TRBV12-3/TRBV12-4	TGTGCCAGCAGTTTAGAGGTTAGCGGGGAAGGCTACGAGCAGTACTTC	CASSLEVSGEGYEQYF
.	.	TRBJ2-2	TRBV27	TGTGCCAGCAGTTCAGTGGCTATAGGGGAGCTGTTTTTT	CASSSVAIGELFF
many	.	TRBJ1-2	TRBV7-2	TGTGCCAGCAGCTTAGCGTCCGGGGACGGGGCGTATGGCTACACCTTC	CASSLASGDGAYGYTF
.	.	TRBJ1-1	TRBV20-1	TGCAGTCCCCAGACAAGCGACACTGAAGCTTTCTTT	CSPQTSDTEAFF
.	.	TRBJ2-1	TRBV7-9	TGTGCCAGCAGCTCTAGGAGATTCGTGGGTCAACGGGGCAATGAGCAGTTCTTC	CASSSRRFVGQRGNEQFF
.	TRBD1	TRBJ1-1	TRBV7-3	TGTGCCAGCAGGCCCTCGACAGGGGGTGAAACTGAAGCTTTCTTT	CASRPSTGGETEAFF